This T cell receptor beta chain appears in the sequencing data of a study of blood T cells in healthy people across ages (dated by TCRdb to 2013 to 2016). For context, the study as a whole: In model experiments, template switching captured roughly one uniquely barcoded TCR beta cDNA molecule for every two T cells. To avoid experimental bias, donors of different ages were randomly spread across the sequencing lanes. The study measured age-related changes in TCR beta repertoire diversity using deep sequencing normalized with unique cDNA molecular identifiers. Four age groups were formed from the donors: young (average about 15 years), middle-aged (approximately 39), aged (roughly 56) and long-lived (more than 75). Two additional independent replicas of 1 million unique cDNA reads from the same blood draw were analyzed for two donors (one aged 18 to 30 and one aged 80 or older). What the study reported, not specific to this receptor: The CMV infection status of donors was not known, potentially confounding age-related changes in expanded clonotypes. Observed TCR beta diversity per million T cells fell roughly linearly with age, and a significant reduction was already apparent by age roughly 40. Conclusive comparison of naive and antigen-experienced compartments was prevented by the profiling of bulk unsorted PBMCs. A strong correlation was found between observed TCR beta diversity and the percentage of naive T cells measured by flow cytometry. Compared with the aged group, more naive CD4+ T cells, fewer expanded clones and increased TCR diversity were shown by the long-lived group, suggesting age selection. Total diversity estimates from one million sequenced T cells were considered lower bounds and underestimates.

About this clonotype itself: Its antigen remains unidentified. Sequence at one end of the junction differs from germline and may be a read error.

The CDR3 measures 16 amino acids from cysteine to phenylalanine. This entry keeps only the CDR3 DNA: 48 bases, framed from base 1. Library generation was performed with 5' RACE. Instrument on record: Illumina HiSeq 2500. A second PCR of about 6 to 12 cycles was run with a J-beta primer mix and a sample-barcoded 5' primer. Each TCR beta cDNA molecule received a unique molecular identifier from a template-switch 5' adaptor carrying 12 random nucleotides. Each sample yielded at least 2.5 million CDR3-containing paired-end reads. All of the RNA was converted into first-strand cDNA using the Mint cDNA synthesis kit, with a TRBC-specific oligonucleotide serving as the primer. Following uracil-DNA glycosylase treatment, a first 18-cycle PCR with universal primers M1SS and BC2_uni_R was performed on all cDNA. Concerning the study's data processing: For normalization, 1 million high-quality reads were randomly selected from each sample, with every read carrying a distinct molecular identifier. Instead of being binned into consensus sequences, reads with shared molecular identifiers were discarded. MiTCR, with a Q25 quality threshold and the strictest error-elimination algorithm, was used for CDR3 identification, clonotype clustering and error correction. A nonparametric unseen species model with Euler transformation was used to estimate a lower bound on total TCR beta diversity. TCRdb handled the public reads itself, with Q25 trimming in fastp and clone calling in MiXCR, and kept productive beta chains. Rows with one shared CDR3 protein collapse into an entry with the most common genes and DNA. TCRdb assigned the V and J calls; the authors' analysis was not used. Recorded for this sample are approximately 360,000 distinct CDR3 sequences; about 52% of them occurred a single time. The top ten clonotypes cover under 60% of the sample.

Systemically healthy Caucasian individuals from Russia, 39 in total and aged roughly 6 to 100 years, were included as donors. Each donor gave approximately 9.3 milliliters of peripheral blood, collected into EDTA-treated Vacutainer tubes. PBMCs were isolated by Ficoll-Paque density-gradient centrifugation, with at least 6 million obtained per sample. Trizol reagent was used to extract total RNA from PBMCs, with at least 6 micrograms per sample. Naive CD45RAhigh/CD27high T cell percentages were measured by flow cytometry on a PBMC aliquot from every donor. This sequence uses TRBV12-3 or TRBV12-4 and TRBJ2-2, with a weak D call of TRBD2 (5 bases match). The sequenced sample consisted of blood. The TCR comes from a man aged 55-75 years in good health. The CDR3 region has the sequence CASSFRAGYSPGELFF. The DNA sequence is TGTGCCAGCAGTTTTAGGGCAGGCTACTCCCCCGGGGAGTTGTTTTTT.